The rows below give T cell receptor beta chains drawn from one sample of a study of CD8 T cells in ankylosing spondylitis. TCRdb itself ran the 5' RACE reads through MiXCR, one entry per CDR3 protein. The sample holds under 950,000 distinct CDR3 sequences, under 20% seen once. The sequenced material came from blood, either unsorted or a sorted T cell fraction (not recorded which). These receptor sequences come from a male donor with ankylosing spondylitis. Each CDR3 is given with its conserved first and last residue.

v_call cdr3_aa
TRBV5-1 CASSPRTSGSSHEQYF
TRBV20-1 CSARLVASGIDNEQFF
TRBV29-1 CSVEGPSGRHEQYF
TRBV12-3/TRBV12-4 CATRSGANVLTF
TRBV6-5 CASSYSYRTGHGYTF
TRBV6-1 CASNPAENTGELFF
TRBV30 CAWSMRARETQYF
TRBV9 CASSYTGSRVNNEQFF
TRBV29-1 CSVLSSGNTIYF
TRBV4-1 CASSQDPTGGVSGTQYF
TRBV28 CASSLGTSGMYEQYF
TRBV20-1 CSAGPGGDLSGNTIYF
TRBV20-1 CSAAGTSYGEQFF
TRBV4-2 CASSQVQREMETQYF
TRBV12-3/TRBV12-4 CASSLRDRGRSEQYF
TRBV7-3 CASSQDDPRDTQYF
TRBV29-1 CSAPENTDTQYF
TRBV20-1 CSARVLAGGFNEQFF
TRBV5-1 CASPTGVGGSNYGYTF
TRBV12-3/TRBV12-4 CASSLGTVHTEAFF
TRBV20-1 CSARDSGTGDHEQYF
TRBV27 CASSATPGLAALGTQYF
TRBV5-6 CASSLVGTDTGELFF
TRBV3-1 CASSQGAGTNTGELFF
TRBV20-1 CSAGRDTQYF
TRBV20-1 CSASDTSGGGDIQYF
TRBV12-3/TRBV12-4 CASSLFRGTDTQYF
TRBV4-1 CASSQVAEQETQYF
TRBV12-3/TRBV12-4 CASMKAGELFF
TRBV20-1 CSARDIGQLGVDTEAFF
TRBV12-5 CASGLVLGPKNTEAFF
TRBV5-1 CASSLVPDQPQHF
TRBV27 CASSLLGNGETQYF
TRBV6-5 CASSYGPQGYEQYF
TRBV4-1 CASSQEIEDLDNEQFF
TRBV4-1 CASSQASYNEQFF
TRBV7-2 CASRLSGTASNYGYTF
TRBV6-5 CASSYWSTGDEKLFF
TRBV20-1 CSARSSNQPQHF
TRBV7-8 CASSLGLVLDTGELFF
TRBV7-2 CASSLMTWPNEKLFF
TRBV9 CASSVAGTSGSTDTQYF
TRBV6-1 CASTLPGASGGSEQFF
TRBV5-1 CASSPRTGLYANTGELFF
TRBV15 CATSRTPIGVPYGYTF
TRBV4-2 CASSQDGKNQPQHF
TRBV18 CASSPPRTGKAYEQYF